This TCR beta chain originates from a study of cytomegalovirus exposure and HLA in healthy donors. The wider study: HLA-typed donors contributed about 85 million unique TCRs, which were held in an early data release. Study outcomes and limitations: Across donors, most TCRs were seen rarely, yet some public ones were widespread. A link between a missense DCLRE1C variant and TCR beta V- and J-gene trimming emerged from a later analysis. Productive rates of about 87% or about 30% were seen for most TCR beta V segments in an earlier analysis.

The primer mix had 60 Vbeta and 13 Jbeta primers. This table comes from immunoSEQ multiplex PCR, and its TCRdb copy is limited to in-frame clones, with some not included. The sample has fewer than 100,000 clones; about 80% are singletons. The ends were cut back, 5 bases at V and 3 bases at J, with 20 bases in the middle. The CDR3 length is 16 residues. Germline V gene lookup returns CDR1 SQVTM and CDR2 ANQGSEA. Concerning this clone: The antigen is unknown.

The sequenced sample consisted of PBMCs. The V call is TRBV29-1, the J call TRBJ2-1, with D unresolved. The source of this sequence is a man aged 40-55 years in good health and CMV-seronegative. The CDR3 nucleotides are TGCAGCGTTCCCCCCGGTCCAGGCGATGGCTACAATGAGCAGTTCTTC. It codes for CSVPPGPGDGYNEQFF.